This record covers a single T cell receptor beta chain. What it binds is not known. ViraFEST assay sequencing came after antigen-specific CD4+ T cells were expanded with viral peptide pools. The authors isolated CD4+ T cells after 10 days of culture. Subjects were given two BNT162b2 or mRNA-1273 vaccine doses. Wells containing over 1.5 million PBMC each were cultured with 10 IU/ml IL-2 and approximately 10 ug/ml peptides. This specimen belongs to a study of vaccination effects on CD4 cells after COVID-19. Findings of the study overall: In healthy vaccinees, only 1 of 255 vaccine-induced clones cross-reacted with common cold coronaviruses.

Generated by immunoSEQ multiplex PCR, the TCRdb table keeps only in-frame clones and is missing some. The table shows tens of thousands of clones, with about 67% occurring only once. Germline V gene data show CDR1 as LGHDT and CDR2 as YNNKEL (reference sequence). V lost 1 base, J lost 5 bases, and 14 bases lay in between. The CDR3 length is 16 residues. The genes are TRBV3-1 (or the pseudogene TRBV3-2) and TRBJ2-2; TRBD1 might be the D (5 bases). The material sequenced was CD4+ T cells from PBMCs cultured with HCoV-229E spike peptides, taken after COVID-19 vaccination. This receptor was identified in a human donor who received a COVID-19 vaccine. The CDR3 loop reads CASSQVFPGATGELFF. The CDR3, as DNA: TGTGCCAGCAGCCAAGTATTTCCTGGGGCAACCGGGGAGCTGTTTTTT.